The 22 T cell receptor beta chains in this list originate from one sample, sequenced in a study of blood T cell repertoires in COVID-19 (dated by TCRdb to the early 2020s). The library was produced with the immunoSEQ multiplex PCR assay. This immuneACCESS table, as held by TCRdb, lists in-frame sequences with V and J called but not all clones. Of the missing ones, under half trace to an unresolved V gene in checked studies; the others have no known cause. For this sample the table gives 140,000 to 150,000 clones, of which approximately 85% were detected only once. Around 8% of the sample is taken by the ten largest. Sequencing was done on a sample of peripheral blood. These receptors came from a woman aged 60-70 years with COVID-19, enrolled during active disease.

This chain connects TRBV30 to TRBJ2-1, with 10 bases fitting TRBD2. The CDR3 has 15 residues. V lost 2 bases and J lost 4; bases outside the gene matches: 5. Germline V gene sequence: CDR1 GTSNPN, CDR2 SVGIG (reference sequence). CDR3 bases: TGTGCCTGGAGTCGTAGCGGGGGGTCATACAATGAGCAGTTCTTC. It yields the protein CAWSRSGGSYNEQFF. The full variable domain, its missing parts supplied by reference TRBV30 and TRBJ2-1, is SQTIHQWPATLVQPVGSPLSLECTVEGTSNPNLYWYRQAAGRGLQLLFYSVGIGQISSEVPQNLSASRPQDRQFILSSKKLLLSDSGFYLCAWSRSGGSYNEQFFGPGTRLTVL.

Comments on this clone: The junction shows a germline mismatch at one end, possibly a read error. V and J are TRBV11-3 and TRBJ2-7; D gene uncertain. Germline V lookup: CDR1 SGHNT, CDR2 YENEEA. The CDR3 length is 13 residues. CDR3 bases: TGTGCCAGCAGTTTAGGTCCGGGTCGGGAGCAGTACTTC. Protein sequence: CASSLGPGREQYF.

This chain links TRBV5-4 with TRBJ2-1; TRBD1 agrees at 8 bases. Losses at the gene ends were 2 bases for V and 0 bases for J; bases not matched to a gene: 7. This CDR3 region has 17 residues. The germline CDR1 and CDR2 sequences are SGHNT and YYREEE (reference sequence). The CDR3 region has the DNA TGTGCCAGCAGCTTCTGGGACAGGCGCAGCTCCTACAATGAGCAGTTCTTC. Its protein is CASSFWDRRSSYNEQFF.

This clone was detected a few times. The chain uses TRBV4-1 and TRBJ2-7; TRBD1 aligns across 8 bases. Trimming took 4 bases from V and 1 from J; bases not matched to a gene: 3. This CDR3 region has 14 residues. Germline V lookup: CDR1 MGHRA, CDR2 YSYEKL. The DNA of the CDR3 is TGCGCCAGCAGCCCAGGACAGGGATCCTACGAGCAGTACTTC. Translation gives CASSPGQGSYEQYF.

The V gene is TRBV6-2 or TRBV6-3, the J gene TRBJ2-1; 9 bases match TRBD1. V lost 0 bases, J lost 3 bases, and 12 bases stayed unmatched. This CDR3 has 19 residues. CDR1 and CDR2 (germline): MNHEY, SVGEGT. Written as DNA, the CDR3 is TGTGCCAGCAGTTACTCGGGGACAGGGCTCAGGGGGGTCTACAATGAGCAGTTCTTC. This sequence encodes CASSYSGTGLRGVYNEQFF.

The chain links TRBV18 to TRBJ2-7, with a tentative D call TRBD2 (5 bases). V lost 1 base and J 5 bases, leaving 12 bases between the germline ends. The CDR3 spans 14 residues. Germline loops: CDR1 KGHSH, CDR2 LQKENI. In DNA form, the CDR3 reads TGTGCCAGCTCACCACAGCAGAGGGAAAACGAGCAGTACTTC. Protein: CASSPQQRENEQYF.

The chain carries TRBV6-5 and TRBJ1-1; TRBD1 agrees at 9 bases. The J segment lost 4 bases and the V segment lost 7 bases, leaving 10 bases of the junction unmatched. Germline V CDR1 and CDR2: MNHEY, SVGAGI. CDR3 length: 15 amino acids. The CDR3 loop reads CASTPSTGGPTEAFF. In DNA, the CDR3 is TGTGCCAGCACGCCCTCTACAGGGGGCCCCACTGAAGCTTTCTTT.

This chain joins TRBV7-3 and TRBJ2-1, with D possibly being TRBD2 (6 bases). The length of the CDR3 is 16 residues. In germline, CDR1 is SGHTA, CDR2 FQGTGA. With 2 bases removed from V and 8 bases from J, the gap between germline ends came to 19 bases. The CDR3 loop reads CASSLSFARGQDEQFF. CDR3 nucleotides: TGTGCCAGCAGCTTATCTTTCGCGCGGGGCCAGGATGAGCAGTTCTTC.

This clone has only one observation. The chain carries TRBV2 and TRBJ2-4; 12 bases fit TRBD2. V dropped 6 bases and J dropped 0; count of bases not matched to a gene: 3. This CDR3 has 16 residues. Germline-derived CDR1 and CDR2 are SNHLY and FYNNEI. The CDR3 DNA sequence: TGTGCCAGCAGCGGACTAGCGGGGCTAGCCAAAAACATTCAGTACTTC. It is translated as CASSGLAGLAKNIQYF.

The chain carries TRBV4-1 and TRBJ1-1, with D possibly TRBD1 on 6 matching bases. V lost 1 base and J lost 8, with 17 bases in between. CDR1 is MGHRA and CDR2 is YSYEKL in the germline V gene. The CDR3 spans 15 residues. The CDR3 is CASSQANRAVREAFF. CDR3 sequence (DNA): TGCGCCAGCAGCCAAGCGAACAGGGCGGTGAGGGAAGCTTTCTTT.

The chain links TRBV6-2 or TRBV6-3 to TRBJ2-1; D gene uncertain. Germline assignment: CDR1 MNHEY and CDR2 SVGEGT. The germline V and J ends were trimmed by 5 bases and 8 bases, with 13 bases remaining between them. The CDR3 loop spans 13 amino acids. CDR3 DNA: TGTGCCAGCAGTCGAAGCCATCCGGATGAGCAGTTCTTC. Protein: CASSRSHPDEQFF.

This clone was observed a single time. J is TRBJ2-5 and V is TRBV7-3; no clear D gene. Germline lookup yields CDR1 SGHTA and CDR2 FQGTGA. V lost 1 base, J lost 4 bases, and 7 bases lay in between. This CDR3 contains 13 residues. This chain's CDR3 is CASSLSDGETQYF. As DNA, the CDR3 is TGTGCCAGCAGCTTAAGCGATGGAGAGACCCAGTACTTC. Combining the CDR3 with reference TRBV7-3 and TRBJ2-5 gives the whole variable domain GAGVSQTPSNKVTEKGKYVELRCDPISGHTALYWYRQSLGQGPEFLIYFQGTGAADDSGLPNDRFFAVRPEGSVSTLKIQRTERGDSAVYLCASSLSDGETQYFGPGTRLLVL.

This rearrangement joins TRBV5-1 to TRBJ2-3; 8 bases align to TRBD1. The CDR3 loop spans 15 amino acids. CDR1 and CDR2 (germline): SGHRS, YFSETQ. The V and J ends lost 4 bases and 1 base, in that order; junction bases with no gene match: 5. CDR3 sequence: CASSRNRGGTDTQYF. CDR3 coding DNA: TGCGCCAGCAGCAGAAACAGGGGGGGCACAGATACGCAGTATTTT. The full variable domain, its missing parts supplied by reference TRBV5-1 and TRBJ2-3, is KAGVTQTPRYLIKTRGQQVTLSCSPISGHRSVSWYQQTPGQGLQFLFEYFSETQRNKGNFPGRFSGRQFSNSRSEMNVSTLELGDSALYLCASSRNRGGTDTQYFGPGTRLTVL.

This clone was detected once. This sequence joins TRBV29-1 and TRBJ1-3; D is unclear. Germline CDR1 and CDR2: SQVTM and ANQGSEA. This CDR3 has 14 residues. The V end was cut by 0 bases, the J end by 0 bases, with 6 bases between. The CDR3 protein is CSVEDLSSGNTIYF. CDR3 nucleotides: TGCAGCGTTGAAGATCTATCCTCTGGAAACACCATATATTTT. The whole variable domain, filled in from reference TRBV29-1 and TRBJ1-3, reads SAVISQKPSRDICQRGTSLTIQCQVDSQVTMMFWYRQQPGQSLTLIATANQGSEATYESGFVIDKFPISRPNLTFSTLTVSNMSPEDSSIYLCSVEDLSSGNTIYFGEGSWLTVV.

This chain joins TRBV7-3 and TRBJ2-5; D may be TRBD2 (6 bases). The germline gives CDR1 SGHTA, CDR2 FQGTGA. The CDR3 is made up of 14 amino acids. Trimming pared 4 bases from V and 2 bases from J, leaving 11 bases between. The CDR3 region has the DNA TGTGCCAGCAGCTCTCCGGGACTTCAAGAGACCCAGTACTTC. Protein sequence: CASSSPGLQETQYF.

The CDR3 nucleotides are TGTGCCAGCAGCTTATCAGGGGTGAACACTGAAGCTTTCTTT. Translated: CASSLSGVNTEAFF. The chain is built from TRBV7-3 and TRBJ1-1; D is possibly TRBD1 (6 bases). The CDR3 length is 14 residues. V was pared by 2 bases and J by 0 bases, with 7 bases between. Per the germline V gene, CDR1 is SGHTA and CDR2 is FQGTGA.

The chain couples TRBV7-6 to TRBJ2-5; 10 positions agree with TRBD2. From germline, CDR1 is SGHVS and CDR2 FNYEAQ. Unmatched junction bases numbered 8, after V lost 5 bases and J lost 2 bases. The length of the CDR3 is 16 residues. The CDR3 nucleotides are TGTGCCAGCAGCGGACGGACTAGCGGAATTCAAGAGACCCAGTACTTC. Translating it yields CASSGRTSGIQETQYF.

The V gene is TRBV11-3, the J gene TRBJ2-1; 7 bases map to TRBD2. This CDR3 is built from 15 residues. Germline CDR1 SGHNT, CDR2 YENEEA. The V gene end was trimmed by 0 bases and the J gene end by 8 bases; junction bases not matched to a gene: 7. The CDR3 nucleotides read TGTGCCAGCAGCTTAGACTCCGGGAGGTTCGATGAGCAGTTCTTC. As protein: CASSLDSGRFDEQFF.

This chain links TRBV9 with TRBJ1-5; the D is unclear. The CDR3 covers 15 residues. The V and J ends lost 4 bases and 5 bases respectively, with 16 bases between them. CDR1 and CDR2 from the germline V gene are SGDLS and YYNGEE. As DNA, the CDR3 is TGTGCCAGCAGCTCAAGCGGAGGAGACGATCAGCCCCAGCATTTT. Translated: CASSSSGGDDQPQHF.

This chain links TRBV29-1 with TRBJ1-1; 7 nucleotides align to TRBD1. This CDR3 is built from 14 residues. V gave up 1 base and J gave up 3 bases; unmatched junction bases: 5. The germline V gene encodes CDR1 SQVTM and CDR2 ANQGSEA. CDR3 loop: CSVEGGQGDTEAFF. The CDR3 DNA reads TGCAGCGTTGAAGGGGGGCAGGGGGACACTGAAGCTTTCTTT.

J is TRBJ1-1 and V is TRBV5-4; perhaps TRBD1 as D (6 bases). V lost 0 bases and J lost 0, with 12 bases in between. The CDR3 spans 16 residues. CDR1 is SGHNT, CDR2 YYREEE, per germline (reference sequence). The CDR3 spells CASSLAGGGLNTEAFF. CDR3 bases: TGTGCCAGCAGCTTGGCCGGGGGGGGCTTGAACACTGAAGCTTTCTTT. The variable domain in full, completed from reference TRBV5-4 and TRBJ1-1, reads ETGVTQSPTHLIKTRGQQVTLRCSSQSGHNTVSWYQQALGQGPQFIFQYYREEENGRGNFPPRFSGLQFPNYSSELNVNALELDDSALYLCASSLAGGGLNTEAFFGQGTRLTVV.

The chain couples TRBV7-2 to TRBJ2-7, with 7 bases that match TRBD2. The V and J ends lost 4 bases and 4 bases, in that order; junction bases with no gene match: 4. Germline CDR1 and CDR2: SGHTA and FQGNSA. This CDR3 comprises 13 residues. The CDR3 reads CASSSGLGYEQYF. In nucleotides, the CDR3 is TGTGCCAGCAGCTCCGGACTAGGTTACGAGCAGTACTTC.